This TCR beta chain originates from a study of control samples from healthy donors and cancer patients. Libraries were prepared by immunoSEQ multiplex PCR; TCRdb keeps only in-frame clonotypes and omits some of them. The sample consists of roughly 150,000 clones, 70% to 90% of them appearing once. V was cut by 5 bases and J by 2 bases, with 13 bases left in between. CDR3 length equals 14 residues. Germline-derived CDR1 and CDR2 are SEHNR and FQNEAQ (reference sequence). This TCR was recovered from a man between 18 and 35 years old in good health. The rearrangement uses TRBV7-9 and TRBJ2-7; D gene ambiguous. Sequencing used blood. The CDR3 is CASSPIQNPYEQYF. CDR3 in DNA: TGTGCCAGCAGCCCCATCCAGAACCCCTACGAGCAGTACTTC.